This TCR beta chain is from a study of a mutant IDH1 vaccine in newly diagnosed glioma. Study context: Across weeks 1, 3, 5, 7, 11, 15, 19 and 23, patients received a vaccination each time, eight in all. Patients were pretreated with radiotherapy, temozolomide, or both, mostly both. Findings and caveats of the study: Top-clonotype changes in peripheral T cells seemed unrelated to pseudoprogression.

Time point of the sample: week 11, during vaccination. What each vaccine dose contained was 300 ug of mutant IDH1 20-mer peptide, accompanied by topical imiquimod. Each tumor in the donors was a new WHO grade 3 or 4 astrocytoma, IDH1-mutant and ATRX-lost. About this clone: Its antigen is unidentified.

Sequencing was performed with immunoSEQ multiplex PCR; in TCRdb, only in-frame clones are kept and a portion is missing. The profile covers fewer than 150,000 clones, with about 90% appearing a single time and around 0.6% taken by the ten largest. The CDR3 runs 11 residues. Trimming pared 3 bases from V and 2 bases from J, leaving 1 base between. Germline loops: CDR1 SNHLY, CDR2 FYNNEI. The clonotype was recovered from a woman aged 50 to 60 with glioma. The V gene is TRBV2, the J gene TRBJ1-2; no clear D. The material was PBMCs, obtained from a glioma patient whose treatment included an IDH1 peptide vaccine. Written as DNA, the CDR3 is TGTGCCAGCAGTGACAACTATGGCTACACCTTC. It codes for CASSDNYGYTF.